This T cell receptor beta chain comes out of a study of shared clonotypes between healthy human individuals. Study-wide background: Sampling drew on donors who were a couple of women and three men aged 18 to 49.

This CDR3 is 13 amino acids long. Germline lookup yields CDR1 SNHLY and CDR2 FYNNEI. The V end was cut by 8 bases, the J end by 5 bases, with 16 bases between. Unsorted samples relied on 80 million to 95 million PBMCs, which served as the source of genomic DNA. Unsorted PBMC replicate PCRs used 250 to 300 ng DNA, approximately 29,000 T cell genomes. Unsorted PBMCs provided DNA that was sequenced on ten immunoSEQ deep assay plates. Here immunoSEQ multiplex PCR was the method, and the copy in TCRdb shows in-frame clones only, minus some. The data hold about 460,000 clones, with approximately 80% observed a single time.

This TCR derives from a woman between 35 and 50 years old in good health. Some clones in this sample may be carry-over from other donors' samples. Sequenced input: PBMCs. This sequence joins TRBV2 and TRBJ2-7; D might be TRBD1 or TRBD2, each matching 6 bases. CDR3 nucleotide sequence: TGTGCCAGCTGCCTAGTGGGGGGCCACGAGCAGTACTTC. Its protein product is CASCLVGGHEQYF.